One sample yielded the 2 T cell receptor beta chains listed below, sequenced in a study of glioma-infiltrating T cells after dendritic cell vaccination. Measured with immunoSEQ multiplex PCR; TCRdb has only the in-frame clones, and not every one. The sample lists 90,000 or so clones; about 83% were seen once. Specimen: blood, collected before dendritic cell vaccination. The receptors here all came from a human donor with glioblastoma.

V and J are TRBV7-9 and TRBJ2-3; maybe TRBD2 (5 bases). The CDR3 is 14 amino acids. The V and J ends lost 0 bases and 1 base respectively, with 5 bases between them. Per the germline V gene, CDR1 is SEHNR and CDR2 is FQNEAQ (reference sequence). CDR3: CASSLASGTDTQYF. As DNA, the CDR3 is TGTGCCAGCAGCTTAGCTAGCGGCACAGATACGCAGTATTTT. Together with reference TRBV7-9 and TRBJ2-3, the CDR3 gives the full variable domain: DTGVSQNPRHKITKRGQNVTFRCDPISEHNRLYWYRQTLGQGPEFLTYFQNEAQLEKSRLLSDRFSAERPKGSFSTLEIQRTEQGDSAMYLCASSLASGTDTQYFGPGTRLTVL.

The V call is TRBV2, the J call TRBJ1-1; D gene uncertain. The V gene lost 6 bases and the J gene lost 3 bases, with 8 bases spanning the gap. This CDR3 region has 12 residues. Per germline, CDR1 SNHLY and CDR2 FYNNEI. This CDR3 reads CASSVEDTEAFF. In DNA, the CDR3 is TGTGCCAGCAGCGTTGAGGACACTGAAGCTTTCTTT.